The present entry profiles one T cell receptor beta chain with its context. Assay used: immunoSEQ multiplex PCR; TCRdb lists only in-frame clones, some missing. Of fewer than 95,000 clones in the sample, approximately 93% were seen once. This record belongs to a study of technical replicates of blood from a handful of donors. Germline CDR1 and CDR2: SGDLS and YYNGEE. The CDR3 totals 15 residues. V was clipped by 4 bases and J by 4 bases, with 18 bases between them. The sequencing input was T cells isolated from PBMCs. The chain links TRBV9 to TRBJ2-7, with TRBD2 as a possible D gene (5 bases). The clonotype originates from a human donor in good health. The CDR3 region has the DNA TGTGCCAGCAGCCGGGGTGGGCTTTCAACTTACGAGCAGTACTTC. Translation gives CASSRGGLSTYEQYF.